This TCR beta chain appears in the sequencing data of a study of post-analysis software for immune sequencing data. At the level of the study: The courses of disease that were included comprised relapsing-remitting, secondary progressive and progressive-relapsing multiple sclerosis.

TCR beta libraries were prepared from cDNA with unique molecular identifiers. Using its own MiXCR run on the PCR reads, TCRdb lists one record per CDR3 protein. This sample has about 430,000 distinct CDR3 sequences, with 35% to 45% found just once. The source is a girl aged 2 to 9 with multiple sclerosis. Specimen: blood.

The CDR3 nucleotides read TGCAGTGCTAGGGGGCGCGGGAAACATTCTAGCAATCAGCCCCAGCATTTT. Protein product: CSARGRGKHSSNQPQHF. V usage is TRBV20-1 and J usage is TRBJ1-5, with a weak D call TRBD1 (5 bases). Deletions cut 3 bases from V and 0 bases from J, with 18 bases between. Germline CDR1 is DFQATT and CDR2 is SNEGSKA (reference sequence). The CDR3 covers 17 residues.